This T cell receptor beta chain was identified during a study of low-dose radiotherapy and immunotherapy resistance in tumors. Study background: Doses delivered to Cohort 2 were 1 Gy per fraction every two weeks, amounting to 13 Gy over 26 weeks.

Trimming removed 3 bases at V and 2 bases at J, with 13 bases between. The CDR3 runs to 15 residues. The germline gives CDR1 MNHEY, CDR2 SVGEGT. This clonotype has a count of ten or more. TRAV and TRBV primers primed cDNA for both TCRalpha and TCRbeta. Over about 18 PCR cycles, TCRs were amplified from a constant-region primer and V-primer adapter. The isolated mRNA underwent amplification through in vitro transcription. TCRdb processed the reads anew with MiXCR; each CDR3 protein has one entry. The data show roughly 56,000 distinct CDR3 sequences, around 23% seen once. As to time point: after trial treatment. Documented treatment: LDRT plus nivolumab, ipilimumab, low-dose cyclophosphamide and aspirin (RACIN trial).

The specimen was PBMCs, collected after low-dose radiotherapy plus immunotherapy. This clonotype originated in a male donor with prostate cancer. The rearrangement joins TRBV6-2 or TRBV6-3 to TRBJ1-2; no definite D call. The CDR3 nucleotides are TGTGCCAGCAGTTATGGGCCGTCACTCAACTATGGCTACACCTTC. Translated, it gives CASSYGPSLNYGYTF.